Each of the 31 T cell receptor beta chains below was sequenced from the same sample in a study of T-cell memory formation after mild COVID-19. TCRdb reprocessed the 5' RACE reads via MiXCR and lists one record per CDR3 protein. The table lists about 200,000 distinct CDR3 sequences, 15% to 20% of them singletons. The sample consisted of PBMCs or a T cell subset sorted from them (not recorded which). These receptors all come from an adult woman who had mild COVID-19 (a few samples of this study predate the infection). Cell type and time point are not known.

V gene TRBV24-1 combines with J gene TRBJ2-3; maybe TRBD1 (5 bases). The V end lost 3 bases, the J end lost 2 bases, and 11 bases lay between the germline ends. This CDR3 region has 15 residues. Germline CDR1 is KGHDR and CDR2 is SFDVKD. This CDR3 is CATSDKTGLTDTQYF. For the CDR3, the DNA is TGTGCCACCAGTGATAAAACAGGCCTCACAGATACGCAGTATTTT.

The CDR3 DNA follows: TGCAGTGCCCGAGAAGGGGCTAGCGGGAGGCGTAATGAGCAGTTCTTC. It yields the protein CSAREGASGRRNEQFF. The V and J genes are TRBV20-1 and TRBJ2-1; 11 bases line up with TRBD2. After removal of 6 bases from V and 7 bases from J, the junction contained 14 bases not matched to a gene. CDR1 is DFQATT, CDR2 SNEGSKA, per germline (reference sequence). This CDR3 spans 16 amino acids.

This chain joins TRBV24-1 and TRBJ2-5; 8 nucleotides align to TRBD1. This CDR3 is 15 amino acids long. Losses at the gene ends were 6 bases for V and 5 bases for J; bases not matched to a gene: 10. The germline V gene encodes CDR1 KGHDR and CDR2 SFDVKD. The CDR3, as DNA: TGTGCCACCAGTTCAACCACAGGGGGTATGGAGACCCAGTACTTC. Its protein is CATSSTTGGMETQYF.

This chain joins TRBV7-6 and TRBJ2-1; 8 positions match TRBD2. CDR3 length equals 15 residues. Losses at the gene ends were 3 bases for V and 9 bases for J; bases not matched to a gene: 10. CDR1 is SGHVS and CDR2 is FNYEAQ in the germline V gene. The CDR3 DNA reads as TGTGCCAGCAGCTTGACCGGGACTAGGTTGCGTGAGCAGTTCTTC. Its translation: CASSLTGTRLREQFF. Combining the CDR3 with reference TRBV7-6 and TRBJ2-1 gives the whole variable domain GAGVSQSPRYKVTKRGQDVALRCDPISGHVSLYWYRQALGQGPEFLTYFNYEAQQDKSGLPNDRFSAERPEGSISTLTIQRTEQRDSAMYRCASSLTGTRLREQFFGPGTRLTVL.

The J gene is TRBJ2-1, the V gene TRBV20-1; TRBD2 matches at 15 bases. The CDR3 totals 21 residues. The V gene end was trimmed by 0 bases and the J gene end by 0 bases; junction bases not matched to a gene: 12. Germline V gene data show CDR1 as DFQATT and CDR2 as SNEGSKA (reference sequence). CDR3 amino acids: CSARDWAPGLAGGSSYNEQFF. The CDR3, as DNA: TGCAGTGCTAGAGATTGGGCGCCGGGACTAGCGGGAGGTAGCTCCTACAATGAGCAGTTCTTC.

The chain has TRBV4-1 and TRBJ2-3; unclear D gene. Germline V gene lookup returns CDR1 MGHRA and CDR2 YSYEKL. Deletions cut 0 bases from V and 5 bases from J, with 6 bases between. This CDR3 has 13 amino acids. In DNA form, the CDR3 reads TGCGCCAGCAGCCAAGAATGGGTAGATACGCAGTATTTT. Protein: CASSQEWVDTQYF.

This clonotype appeared a few times. The rearrangement uses TRBV5-1 and TRBJ2-3, with D perhaps being TRBD1 or TRBD2 (6 bases each). The germline V gene has CDR1 SGHRS and CDR2 YFSETQ. V gave up 4 bases and J gave up 4 bases, with 10 bases separating them. The CDR3 is made up of 13 amino acids. The CDR3 DNA follows: TGCGCCAGCAGCGACGGGGGCCCAGATACGCAGTATTTT. Its translation is CASSDGGPDTQYF.

This clonotype was recorded many times. Written as DNA, the CDR3 is TGTGCCAGCAGCCAAGTATCAGGGGGATCAGATACGCAGTATTTT. Its translation is CASSQVSGGSDTQYF. The chain uses TRBV4-2 and TRBJ2-3; 7 bases match TRBD1. V shed 1 base, J shed 4 bases, and the junction held 5 bases outside the gene matches. The CDR3 runs to 15 residues. In germline, CDR1 is LGHNA, CDR2 YNFKEQ.

Many counts were recorded for this clonotype. This sequence joins TRBV7-2 and TRBJ2-2, with D unclear. In germline, CDR1 is SGHTA, CDR2 FQGNSA. The CDR3 spans 15 residues. Between the trimmed V and J ends, which lost 6 bases and 0 bases, there was a span of 11 bases. CDR3 residues: CASSLGGANTGELFF. As DNA, the CDR3 is TGTGCCAGCAGTTTGGGCGGTGCGAACACCGGGGAGCTGTTTTTT.

The sample holds a few counts of this clonotype. The chain links TRBV7-9 to TRBJ2-7; TRBD2 matches 7 bases. Per the germline V gene, CDR1 is SEHNR and CDR2 is FQNEAQ (reference sequence). Losses at the gene ends were 5 bases for V and 2 bases for J; bases not matched to a gene: 9. The CDR3 has 15 amino acids. CDR3 loop: CASSPAGTLTYEQYF. CDR3 nucleotides: TGTGCCAGCAGCCCAGCGGGGACCCTGACCTACGAGCAGTACTTC.

At least ten counts were recorded for this clonotype. V usage is TRBV12-3 or TRBV12-4 and J usage is TRBJ1-1; D is unclear. CDR3 size: 12 residues. The ends were cut back, 4 bases at V and 1 base at J, with 4 bases in the middle. CDR3 protein: CASSWGNTEAFF. CDR3 nucleotide sequence: TGTGCCAGCAGTTGGGGGAACACTGAAGCTTTCTTT.

V usage is TRBV6-1 and J usage is TRBJ1-1; the D gene is possibly TRBD1 (5 bases). Trimming pared 5 bases from V and 0 bases from J, leaving 7 bases between. Germline V gives CDR1 MNHNS, CDR2 SASEGT. CDR3 length: 13 amino acids. The CDR3 is CASSRTLNTEAFF. The CDR3 DNA follows: TGTGCCAGCAGTCGGACATTGAACACTGAAGCTTTCTTT.

The V and J genes are TRBV6-6 and TRBJ2-7; D remains unclear. The CDR3 extends over 15 amino acids. The V and J ends lost 2 bases and 1 base respectively, with 12 bases between them. The germline V gene encodes CDR1 MNHNY and CDR2 SVGAGI (reference sequence). The CDR3 nucleotides are TGTGCCAGCAGTTACCCCAGCCCGGATTCCTACGAGCAGTACTTC. It codes for CASSYPSPDSYEQYF.

The V call is TRBV29-1, the J call TRBJ2-5; D might be TRBD2 (5 bases). Per the germline V gene, CDR1 is SQVTM and CDR2 is ANQGSEA. Trimming left V 6 bases short and J 1 base short, with 15 bases between. The CDR3 consists of 14 residues. The CDR3, as DNA: TGCAGCGTCCGGACTCTCGGAGTCCAAGAGACCCAGTACTTC. Its protein is CSVRTLGVQETQYF.

This clonotype occurred a few times. CDR3 residues: CASSRSGVNEQFF. In nucleotides, the CDR3 is TGTGCCAGCAGTCGATCAGGGGTGAATGAGCAGTTCTTC. V gene TRBV6-1 combines with J gene TRBJ2-1; TRBD1 might be the D (6 bases). CDR3 length: 13 amino acids. Germline assignment: CDR1 MNHNS and CDR2 SASEGT. With 5 bases removed from V and 7 bases from J, the gap between germline ends came to 12 bases.

This chain uses TRBV29-1 with TRBJ1-1; D may be TRBD1 (5 bases). This CDR3 comprises 13 residues. The V gene lost 1 base and the J gene lost 3 bases, with 9 bases spanning the gap. CDR1 is SQVTM, CDR2 ANQGSEA, per germline. The CDR3 protein is CSVEAGGDTEAFF. The CDR3 DNA reads TGCAGCGTTGAAGCCGGAGGGGACACTGAAGCTTTCTTT.

This rearrangement joins TRBV6-5 to TRBJ2-7; 9 bases agree with TRBD1. Germline CDR1 MNHEY, CDR2 SVGAGI. V lost 10 bases, J lost 2 bases, and 15 bases stayed unmatched. The CDR3 has 16 residues. The CDR3 DNA reads TGTGCCACCCTAGCACGGGGACAGGGCTCCCCCTACGAGCAGTACTTC. Amino acid sequence: CATLARGQGSPYEQYF.

The rearrangement uses TRBV5-5 and TRBJ1-2; 10 bases line up with TRBD1. Trimming cost V 4 bases and J 8 bases; bases outside gene matches: 5. There are 13 residues in the CDR3. Germline CDR1 reads SGHKS; CDR2 reads YYEKEE (reference sequence). The CDR3 here is CASSRGQGKGYTF. The CDR3 region has the DNA TGTGCCAGCAGCAGGGGACAGGGGAAAGGCTACACCTTC.

This clonotype was seen only a few times. The chain's CDR3 is CASSPPRGLAGGPHTGELFF. For the CDR3, the DNA is TGTGCCAGCAGCCCGCCCCGGGGACTAGCGGGAGGGCCCCACACCGGGGAGCTGTTTTTT. The chain carries TRBV7-2 and TRBJ2-2; TRBD2 matches at 16 bases. The junction had 12 bases not matched to a gene; V was cut back by 5 bases and J by 3 bases. Germline V gene sequence: CDR1 SGHTA, CDR2 FQGNSA. The CDR3 totals 20 residues.

This clonotype was detected a few times. V usage is TRBV7-2 and J usage is TRBJ1-2, with a possible D match to TRBD1 (6 bases). This CDR3 contains 16 residues. The germline V gene encodes CDR1 SGHTA and CDR2 FQGNSA. Trimming removed 1 base from V and 0 bases from J, with 12 bases in between. The CDR3 spells CASSLGAGASNYGYTF. The CDR3, as DNA: TGTGCCAGCAGCTTAGGGGCAGGGGCCTCTAACTATGGCTACACCTTC. The full variable domain, with the rest looked up from reference TRBV7-2 and TRBJ1-2, is GAGVSQSPSNKVTEKGKDVELRCDPISGHTALYWYRQSLGQGLEFLIYFQGNSAPDKSGLPSDRFSAERTGGSVSTLTIQRTQQEDSAVYLCASSLGAGASNYGYTFGSGTRLTVV.

This clonotype was counted many times. The chain carries TRBV25-1 and TRBJ2-7; 10 nucleotides agree with TRBD1. V dropped 3 bases and J dropped 2; count of bases not matched to a gene: 4. Germline V CDR1 and CDR2: MGHDK, SYGVNS. The CDR3 contains 15 residues. The CDR3 coding sequence is TGTGCCAGCAGTGATCAGGACAGGGGGGCCTACGAGCAGTACTTC. Translation: CASSDQDRGAYEQYF.

The chain carries TRBV5-1 and TRBJ2-2; D unresolved. Germline values: CDR1 SGHRS, CDR2 YFSETQ. V lost 0 bases and J 3 bases, leaving 15 bases between the germline ends. This CDR3 is 17 amino acids long. In DNA, the CDR3 is TGCGCCAGCAGCTTGGCCGGGCCCTTAGGGCACACCGGGGAGCTGTTTTTT. Protein sequence: CASSLAGPLGHTGELFF.

The V call is TRBV20-1, the J call TRBJ2-6; D might be TRBD1 or TRBD2, each matching 5 bases. Germline V gene lookup returns CDR1 DFQATT and CDR2 SNEGSKA (reference sequence). This CDR3 is built from 14 residues. DNA of the CDR3: TGCATTGCCGAGGGGCAGACTGGGGCCAACGTCCTGACTTTC. Its protein is CIAEGQTGANVLTF.

This clonotype was picked up a small number of times. The V gene is TRBV5-1, the J gene TRBJ1-1, with D tentatively TRBD1 (5 bases). The ends were cut back, 3 bases at V and 7 bases at J, with 13 bases in the middle. Per the germline V gene, CDR1 is SGHRS and CDR2 is YFSETQ. This CDR3 is 13 amino acids long. CDR3 sequence: CASSSPDISEAFF. The CDR3 DNA reads TGCGCCAGCAGCTCCCCGGACATTAGTGAAGCTTTCTTT.

The chain has TRBV20-1 and TRBJ1-2; a weak D match, TRBD1 (6 bases). CDR3 length equals 12 residues. CDR1 is DFQATT and CDR2 is SNEGSKA in the germline V gene (reference sequence). Deletions cut 6 bases from V and 7 bases from J, with 15 bases between. Here the CDR3 DNA reads TGCAGTGCCCGGGGGGCTCTGGGTGGCTACACCTTC. This translates into CSARGALGGYTF.

This chain connects TRBV7-2 to TRBJ2-3, with D unclear. V was cut by 5 bases and J by 0 bases, with 9 bases left in between. Looked up from germline, CDR1 is SGHTA and CDR2 is FQGNSA. The CDR3 loop spans 14 amino acids. The CDR3 is CASSARASTDTQYF. The CDR3 DNA reads as TGTGCCAGCAGCGCCCGGGCTAGCACAGATACGCAGTATTTT.

The J gene is TRBJ2-2, the V gene TRBV4-1, with TRBD2 matching over 13 bases. The ends lost 0 bases at V and 6 bases at J; junction bases unmatched: 7. The CDR3 contains 18 residues. Germline V lookup: CDR1 MGHRA, CDR2 YSYEKL. The CDR3 DNA is TGCGCCAGCAGCCAAGAGATTCCGGGACTAGCGGGGTCCGGGGAGCTGTTTTTT. Encoded protein: CASSQEIPGLAGSGELFF.

This clonotype appeared a few times. This chain uses TRBV7-8 with TRBJ2-1; TRBD1 agrees at 12 bases. In germline, CDR1 is SGHVS, CDR2 FQNEAQ. J was trimmed by 6 bases and V by 5 bases; bases with no gene match: 5. This CDR3 has 15 residues. The CDR3 DNA follows: TGTGCCAGCAGCCAGGGGGACAGGGGGCGCAATGAGCAGTTCTTC. Translation: CASSQGDRGRNEQFF.

This clonotype turned up a few times. V and J are TRBV12-3 or TRBV12-4 and TRBJ2-7; 9 bases match TRBD1. V was pared by 3 bases and J by 5 bases, with 5 bases of the junction left unmatched. The CDR3 is 14 residues long. The CDR3 DNA reads as TGTGCCAGCAGTTTCCGACAGGGGGTCAACGAGCAGTACTTC. Encoded protein: CASSFRQGVNEQYF.

This clonotype was found a few times. The chain employs TRBV6-2 or TRBV6-3 and TRBJ2-7, with D hard to call. V was clipped by 0 bases and J by 0 bases, with 6 bases between them. The CDR3 spans 14 residues. The germline CDR1 and CDR2 sequences are MNHEY and SVGEGT. The CDR3 reads CASSYSRLSYEQYF. DNA of the CDR3: TGTGCCAGCAGTTACTCCCGACTCTCCTACGAGCAGTACTTC.

The V and J genes are TRBV19 and TRBJ2-7; D possibly corresponds to TRBD2 (6 bases). Trimming took off 5 bases at V and 0 bases at J, with 11 bases between the two ends. Germline CDR1 and CDR2: LNHDA and SQIVND (reference sequence). The CDR3 loop spans 14 amino acids. In DNA, the CDR3 is TGTGCCAGTAGTGTCCGGGGGAGCTCCTACGAGCAGTACTTC. Translated, it gives CASSVRGSSYEQYF.